This TCR beta chain came from a study of CD8 T cells in ankylosing spondylitis. TCRdb re-derived calls from the 5' RACE reads in MiXCR, one entry per CDR3 protein. In the table there are hundreds of thousands of distinct CDR3 sequences, 20% of which are singletons. This clonotype came up a few times. This CDR3 is 15 amino acids long. Germline V gives CDR1 SGHDN, CDR2 FVKESK. V gave up 5 bases and J gave up 8 bases; unmatched junction bases: 5. Sequencing was carried out using blood, either unsorted or a sorted T cell fraction (not recorded which). This chain links TRBV14 with TRBJ2-1; 14 bases are shared with TRBD2. The receptor comes from a male donor with ankylosing spondylitis or in good health (not recorded which). CDR3 residues: CASSRLAGGLDEQFF. The CDR3 DNA is TGTGCCAGCAGCAGACTAGCGGGAGGGTTGGATGAGCAGTTCTTC.